These 2 T cell receptor beta chains originate from one sample sequenced in a study of blood T cell repertoires in COVID-19. TCRdb's table, derived via immunoSEQ multiplex PCR, lists solely in-frame clones and lacks some. The sample contains 200,000 to 250,000 clones, approximately 83% of which appear only once. Sequences were obtained from PBMCs or T cells enriched from blood (not recorded which). These receptors all stem from a woman in her forties or fifties who had been exposed to COVID-19.

This clone turned up a few times. The chain links TRBV5-1 to TRBJ1-6; 7 bases align to TRBD1. The germline gives CDR1 SGHRS, CDR2 YFSETQ. V lost 3 bases to trimming and J lost 10 bases; unmatched junction nucleotides: 10. This CDR3 contains 15 residues. The CDR3 nucleotides are TGCGCCAGCAGCTCCACAGGGGAAGTAGAGTCACCCCTCCACTTT. It encodes CASSSTGEVESPLHF.

V gene TRBV4-2 combines with J gene TRBJ1-1, with 7 positions matching TRBD1. Germline lookup yields CDR1 LGHNA and CDR2 YNFKEQ. V lost 1 base and J lost 5; bases outside the gene matches: 10. There are 16 residues in the CDR3. DNA of the CDR3: TGTGCCAGCAGCCAAGGGGCGAAGGGGGCATGGACTGAAGCTTTCTTT. Amino acids: CASSQGAKGAWTEAFF.